Below, one T cell receptor beta chain is given with its context. Repertoires were generated with immunoSEQ multiplex PCR, while TCRdb's copy carries only in-frame clones and drops some. The table has 350,000 or so clones, approximately 91% seen once. The sample belongs to a study of blood T cell repertoires in COVID-19. The origin of this receptor is a woman in her thirties who had been exposed to COVID-19. The sample taken for sequencing was PBMCs or T cells enriched from blood (not recorded which).

CDR3 nucleotides: TGTGCCAGTAGTTATTTAGCGGACTATATAAACAATGAGCAGTTCTTC. As protein: CASSYLADYINNEQFF. The rearrangement links TRBV19 to TRBJ2-1; the D gene is possibly TRBD2 (6 bases). The CDR3 sequence is 16 residues long. Trimming removed 5 bases at V and 5 bases at J, with 19 bases between. CDR1 is LNHDA and CDR2 is SQIVND in the germline V gene (reference sequence).